These 9 T cell receptor beta chains share one sample of origin, sequenced in a study of T cell responses to AZD1222 COVID-19 vaccine. Clones were sequenced by immunoSEQ multiplex PCR, and TCRdb holds only the in-frame ones, with some missing. The sample contains roughly 99,000 clones, approximately 90% of which appear only once. The sequencing used peripheral blood, collected 28 days after the second AZD1222 dose. These receptors came from an adult who received the AZD1222 COVID-19 vaccine.

The rearrangement links TRBV7-2 to TRBJ1-3, with D tentatively TRBD1 (6 bases). The CDR3 loop spans 17 amino acids. The germline CDR1 and CDR2 sequences are SGHTA and FQGNSA. V lost 1 base to trimming and J lost 8 bases, with 21 bases between them. The CDR3 here is CASSLVFQGYSGDTIYF. The DNA for the CDR3 is TGTGCCAGCAGCTTAGTATTCCAGGGGTATAGTGGGGACACCATATATTTT.

The V and J genes are TRBV4-2 and TRBJ2-1, with 9 bases identical to TRBD2. This CDR3 has 19 amino acids. J was trimmed by 4 bases and V by 0 bases; bases with no gene match: 13. In germline, CDR1 is LGHNA, CDR2 YNFKEQ. The chain's CDR3 is CASSQEGGAGGHIYNEQFF. CDR3 nucleotide sequence: TGTGCCAGCAGCCAAGAAGGAGGCGCGGGGGGGCATATATACAATGAGCAGTTCTTC.

This sequence joins TRBV27 and TRBJ2-3, with D perhaps TRBD2 (6 bases). The CDR3 has 16 amino acids. V was pared by 1 base and J by 3 bases, with 14 bases between. The V gene's germline CDR1 is MNHEY and CDR2 SMNVEV (reference sequence). This CDR3 reads CASSLYPTRSTDTQYF. In nucleotides, the CDR3 is TGTGCCAGCAGTTTATACCCGACTAGATCGACAGATACGCAGTATTTT.

This clone showed up just once. The V call is TRBV24-1, the J call TRBJ1-6; D is possibly TRBD1 (6 bases). V shed 11 bases and J shed 10 bases, with 20 bases lying between them. Germline V gene lookup returns CDR1 KGHDR and CDR2 SFDVKD. There are 14 residues in the CDR3. The CDR3 DNA reads as TGTGCCAGCCGAAGGGGGTTCGGGGCATCACCCCTCCACTTT. Protein product: CASRRGFGASPLHF.

This chain joins TRBV19 and TRBJ2-7; tentative D call: TRBD2 (5 bases). CDR1 and CDR2 (germline): LNHDA, SQIVND (reference sequence). V was shortened by 2 bases and J by 3 bases, with 14 bases between the two germline ends. The CDR3 is made up of 15 amino acids. The CDR3 protein is CASSIRGPLDYEQYF. The DNA of the CDR3 is TGTGCCAGTAGTATACGAGGGCCCCTTGACTACGAGCAGTACTTC. Using reference TRBV19 and TRBJ2-7 for the parts outside the CDR3, the full variable domain is DGGITQSPKYLFRKEGQNVTLSCEQNLNHDAMYWYRQDPGQGLRLIYYSQIVNDFQKGDIAEGYSVSREKKESFPLTVTSAQKNPTAFYLCASSIRGPLDYEQYFGPGTRLTVT.

The chain combines TRBV3-1 (or the pseudogene TRBV3-2) with TRBJ2-5; perhaps TRBD2 as D (6 bases). Per the germline V gene, CDR1 is LGHDT and CDR2 is YNNKEL (reference sequence). V was trimmed by 3 bases and J by 1 base, leaving 12 bases between them. This CDR3 contains 15 residues. This CDR3 reads CASSQISGPQETQYF. CDR3 nucleotide sequence: TGTGCCAGCAGCCAGATTAGCGGCCCCCAAGAGACCCAGTACTTC.

The J gene is TRBJ2-5, the V gene TRBV30; 7 bases are shared with TRBD2. The CDR3 has 12 amino acids. Germline CDR1 reads GTSNPN; CDR2 reads SVGIG (reference sequence). Losses at the gene ends were 5 bases for V and 4 bases for J; bases not matched to a gene: 4. CDR3 DNA sequence: TGTGCCTGGTGGACTAGTCGAGAGACCCAGTACTTC. Protein product: CAWWTSRETQYF.

This rearrangement joins TRBV2 to TRBJ1-3; D unclear. V was trimmed by 2 bases and J by 4 bases, leaving 3 bases between them. The length of the CDR3 is 12 residues. Germline CDR1 is SNHLY and CDR2 is FYNNEI. The CDR3: CASSETGNTIYF. The CDR3 DNA is TGTGCCAGCAGTGAAACCGGAAACACCATATATTTT.

The rearrangement uses TRBV5-1 and TRBJ2-7; D gene unclear. The CDR3 contains 12 residues. Germline-derived CDR1 and CDR2 are SGHRS and YFSETQ. The V gene lost 5 bases and the J gene lost 2 bases, with 8 bases spanning the gap. The CDR3 reads CASSFDAYEQYF. In DNA form, the CDR3 reads TGCGCCAGCAGTTTTGACGCCTACGAGCAGTACTTC.